These T cell receptor beta chains were read from a single sample in a study of cytomegalovirus exposure and HLA in healthy donors. Using immunoSEQ multiplex PCR, the repertoire was profiled, and TCRdb retains in-frame clones only, with some absent. The table has just over 85,000 clones, approximately 83% seen once. The sample consisted of PBMCs. These receptors came from a man aged 35-49 years in good health and CMV-seronegative. Each CDR3 is given with its conserved first and last residue. D genes are given only for firm matches. Rows give clone size only sometimes, using once, few, many, or a class for an expanded clone.

len | abundance | j_gene | v_gene | d_gene | CDR3aa | CDR3nt
14 | . | TRBJ2-7 | TRBV7-2 | . | CASSLAHTSYEQYF | TGTGCCAGCAGCTTAGCGCATACATCCTACGAGCAGTACTTC
15 | once | TRBJ2-7 | TRBV4-3 | TRBD1 | CASSQEETGGYEQYF | TGCGCCAGCAGCCAAGAGGAGACAGGGGGCTACGAGCAGTACTTC
16 | . | TRBJ1-2 | TRBV5-4 | TRBD1 | CASSFAGQGKNYGYTF | TGTGCCAGCAGCTTCGCTGGACAGGGTAAGAACTATGGCTACACCTTC
15 | . | TRBJ1-5 | TRBV9 | TRBD1 | CASSVDWTGRQPQHF | TGTGCCAGCAGCGTAGATTGGACAGGGAGACAGCCCCAGCATTTT
15 | . | TRBJ2-7 | TRBV7-2 | TRBD2 | CASSLRRGTAPEQYF | TGTGCCAGCAGCTTAAGGCGGGGGACGGCGCCTGAGCAGTACTTC
14 | . | TRBJ2-7 | TRBV15 | TRBD2 | CATAGGTSFCEQYF | TGTGCCACCGCGGGCGGGACTAGCTTTTGCGAGCAGTACTTC
14 | . | TRBJ2-4 | TRBV18 | . | CASSPGLAKNIQYF | TGTGCCAGCTCACCCGGACTAGCCAAAAACATTCAGTACTTC
18 | . | TRBJ1-5 | TRBV27 | . | CASSPLAGGRGTNQPQHF | TGTGCCAGCAGTCCACTAGCCGGGGGTAGGGGAACCAATCAGCCCCAGCATTTT
13 | . | TRBJ2-2 | TRBV28 | . | CAIGEANTGELFF | TGTGCCATAGGAGAAGCGAACACCGGGGAGCTGTTTTTT
15 | few | TRBJ2-7 | TRBV6-1 | TRBD1 | CASSEEGTGAYEQYF | TGTGCCAGCAGTGAAGAGGGGACAGGGGCCTACGAGCAGTACTTC
15 | . | TRBJ1-1 | TRBV9 | . | CASSVGGRVSTEAFF | TGTGCCAGCAGCGTAGGCGGCAGGGTGAGCACTGAAGCTTTCTTT
15 | . | TRBJ1-6 | TRBV6-4 | . | CASSARRGGNSPLHF | TGTGCCAGCAGTGCGAGGCGGGGTGGTAATTCACCCCTCCACTTT
16 | . | TRBJ2-2 | TRBV4-3 | TRBD1 | CASSQDAQGANGELFF | TGCGCCAGCAGCCAAGATGCCCAGGGGGCGAACGGGGAGCTGTTTTTT
15 | . | TRBJ1-3 | TRBV5-6 | TRBD1 | CASRRQGPSGNTIYF | TGTGCCAGCAGGCGACAGGGGCCCTCTGGAAACACCATATATTTT
15 | . | TRBJ2-1 | TRBV19 | TRBD2 | CASSIKRGDYNEQFF | TGTGCCAGTAGTATAAAGCGGGGGGACTACAATGAGCAGTTCTTC
16 | . | TRBJ2-5 | TRBV21-1 | . | CASSIRDRVGRETQYF | TGTGCCAGCAGCATCCGGGACAGGGTCGGGAGAGAGACCCAGTACTTC
15 | . | TRBJ1-4 | TRBV7-8 | . | CASSLDTRRNVKLFF | TGTGCCAGCAGCCTAGACACCCGGCGGAATGTAAAACTGTTTTTT
15 | . | TRBJ2-7 | TRBV5-1 | TRBD1 | CASSSRTGETDEQYF | TGCGCCAGCAGCTCGCGGACAGGGGAAACCGACGAGCAGTACTTC
12 | . | TRBJ1-2 | TRBV5-6 | TRBD1 | CASSRDSLAYTF | TGTGCCAGCAGCCGGGACAGTCTCGCCTACACCTTC
17 | few | TRBJ2-7 | TRBV19 | . | CASSIPPDKGQDYEQYF | TGTGCCAGTAGTATTCCCCCGGACAAGGGGCAGGACTACGAGCAGTACTTC
14 | . | TRBJ2-1 | TRBV7-2 | . | CTSSLSPGLNEQFF | TGTACCAGCAGCTTATCCCCAGGCCTCAATGAGCAGTTCTTC
14 | . | TRBJ1-2 | TRBV4-1 | . | CASSQVTGNYGYTF | TGCGCCAGCAGCCAAGTAACAGGAAACTATGGCTACACCTTC
13 | . | TRBJ1-2 | TRBV27 | . | CASSFGQSYGYTF | TGTGCCAGCAGTTTCGGACAGTCCTATGGCTACACCTTC
12 | . | TRBJ2-7 | TRBV28 | TRBD1 | CASNGQGFTPYF | TGTGCCAGCAATGGACAGGGGTTTACTCCGTACTTC
16 | few | TRBJ1-6 | TRBV23-1 | TRBD1 | CASSQSDREINSPLHF | TGCGCCAGCAGTCAATCGGACAGGGAAATCAATTCACCCCTCCACTTT
12 | . | TRBJ1-2 | TRBV28 | . | CASSLWSYGYTF | TGTGCCAGCAGTTTATGGTCGTATGGCTACACCTTC
15 | few | TRBJ2-2 | TRBV5-1 | TRBD1 | CASSPNTGVGGELFF | TGCGCCAGCAGCCCGAACACAGGGGTCGGCGGGGAGCTGTTTTTT
13 | . | TRBJ2-2 | TRBV5-1 | . | CASNAGNTGELFF | TGCGCCAGCAACGCAGGGAACACCGGGGAGCTGTTTTTT
13 | . | TRBJ1-2 | TRBV7-9 | TRBD1 | CASSLLAGGDYTF | TGTGCCAGCAGCTTACTGGCAGGGGGAGACTACACCTTC
10 | . | TRBJ2-5 | TRBV19 | . | CASSGGIQYF | TGTGCCAGTAGTGGGGGGATCCAGTACTTC
11 | . | TRBJ1-4 | TRBV7-2 | . | CASSRNEKLFF | TGTGCCAGCAGCCGTAATGAAAAACTGTTTTTT
12 | . | TRBJ1-1 | TRBV2 | . | CASWNRVTEAFF | TGTGCCAGCTGGAACAGGGTTACTGAAGCTTTCTTT
14 | . | TRBJ1-2 | TRBV5-6 | . | CASSGDPLNYGYTF | TGTGCCAGCAGTGGAGATCCCCTTAACTATGGCTACACCTTC
13 | . | TRBJ1-2 | TRBV11-2 | . | CASSTTERYGYTF | TGTGCCAGCAGCACGACAGAGCGATATGGCTACACCTTC
17 | . | TRBJ2-4 | TRBV7-2 | TRBD2 | CASSLVLAGLAKNIQYF | TGTGCCAGCAGCTTAGTACTAGCGGGGTTAGCCAAAAACATTCAGTACTTC
17 | few | TRBJ1-1 | TRBV4-3 | . | CASSQARTGWENTEAFF | TGCGCCAGCAGCCAAGCCAGAACAGGGTGGGAGAACACTGAAGCTTTCTTT
12 | . | TRBJ1-5 | TRBV30 | . | CAWSPGDQPQHF | TGTGCCTGGAGCCCCGGGGATCAGCCCCAGCATTTT
19 | . | TRBJ1-4 | TRBV9 | . | CASSVGEGTTAATNEKLFF | TGTGCCAGCAGCGTAGGGGAGGGGACGACGGCCGCAACTAATGAAAAACTGTTTTTT
14 | . | TRBJ1-2 | TRBV5-6 | . | CASSFGLAGRGYTF | TGTGCCAGCAGCTTCGGGCTAGCGGGGCGAGGCTACACCTTC
15 | . | TRBJ2-7 | TRBV11-2 | TRBD1 | CASSGRTGGTYEQYF | TGTGCCAGCAGCGGGAGGACAGGGGGCACCTACGAGCAGTACTTC
15 | . | TRBJ2-2 | TRBV27 | TRBD1 | CASSPRTGNTGELFF | TGTGCCAGCAGTCCCCGGACAGGGAACACCGGGGAGCTGTTTTTT
15 | . | TRBJ2-7 | TRBV9 | TRBD2 | CASSVAASGSYEQYF | TGTGCCAGCAGCGTAGCGGCTAGCGGCTCCTACGAGCAGTACTTC
15 | . | TRBJ2-3 | TRBV10-1 | TRBD1 | CASRGDRGFPDTQYF | TGCGCCAGCAGAGGGGACAGGGGATTTCCAGATACGCAGTATTTT
18 | once | TRBJ2-3 | TRBV25-1 | TRBD2 | CASRGLAGVAGGTDTQYF | TGTGCCAGCCGGGGACTAGCGGGGGTTGCGGGGGGCACAGATACGCAGTATTTT
13 | . | TRBJ2-7 | TRBV9 | . | CASSQRLGHEQYF | TGTGCCAGCAGCCAACGACTAGGCCACGAGCAGTACTTC
14 | . | TRBJ1-4 | TRBV7-2 | . | CASSRHVKALELFF | TGTGCCAGCAGCCGACATGTCAAGGCCTTGGAACTGTTTTTT
15 | . | TRBJ1-5 | TRBV4-2 | . | CASSQEGRVNQPQHF | TGTGCCAGCAGCCAAGAAGGGCGGGTGAATCAGCCCCAGCATTTT
14 | few | TRBJ1-4 | TRBV6-1 | . | CASSLVRGDEKLFF | TGTGCCAGCAGCCTCGTCCGGGGGGATGAAAAACTGTTTTTT
15 | . | TRBJ2-5 | TRBV7-9 | TRBD2 | CASSYAGGFQETQYF | TGTGCCAGCAGCTACGCGGGGGGCTTTCAAGAGACCCAGTACTTC
13 | . | TRBJ1-1 | TRBV5-1 | . | CASSPEMNTEAFF | TGCGCCAGCAGCCCCGAGATGAACACTGAAGCTTTCTTT
18 | . | TRBJ2-5 | TRBV14 | . | CASSQDPRNGVGGETQYF | TGTGCCAGCAGCCAAGACCCCCGCAACGGGGTAGGTGGTGAGACCCAGTACTTC
16 | once | TRBJ1-2 | TRBV7-9 | TRBD1 | CSSSLGPQGASYGYTF | TGTTCCAGCAGCTTAGGCCCACAGGGGGCCAGCTATGGCTACACCTTC
18 | . | TRBJ2-2 | TRBV7-2 | . | CASSLRPTAGSHTGELFF | TGTGCCAGCAGCTTAAGACCCACGGCGGGGTCTCACACCGGGGAGCTGTTTTTT
14 | . | TRBJ2-7 | TRBV19 | TRBD2 | CASSITGGSLEQYF | TGTGCCAGTAGTATAACGGGGGGTTCCCTCGAGCAGTACTTC
15 | . | TRBJ2-7 | TRBV5-4 | . | CASSLMGGLTYEQYF | TGTGCCAGCAGCTTAATGGGGGGACTTACCTACGAGCAGTACTTC
15 | . | TRBJ2-3 | TRBV7-3 | . | CASSLSGARTDTQYF | TGTGCCAGCAGCTTATCAGGGGCCCGCACAGATACGCAGTATTTT
14 | . | TRBJ1-2 | TRBV27 | TRBD1 | CASSYLDRGCGYTF | TGTGCCAGCAGTTATTTGGACAGGGGGTGTGGCTACACCTTC
19 | . | TRBJ2-2 | TRBV4-1 | TRBD2 | CASSQGVGAGGAYTGELFF | TGCGCCAGCAGCCAAGGGGTGGGAGCGGGGGGGGCTTACACCGGGGAGCTGTTTTTT